The T cell receptor (beta chain) under discussion was sequenced for a study of blood T cell repertoires in COVID-19. Study-wide background: Sites across the United States, Italy and Spain contributed samples from acute and convalescent COVID-19.

Original handling: Researchers report that nucleated cell counts were estimated from reference gene primer amplification. Assay: immunoSEQ multiplex PCR; the TCRdb copy retains only in-frame clones and omits some. V, J and clone size derive from that table, while D and trimming were established from the DNA sequence. The table includes roughly 250,000 clones, about 80% detected once. Germline V CDR1 and CDR2: MDHEN, SYDVKM. Germline trimming cut 6 bases from V and 8 bases from J; bases unmatched to any gene: 16. The CDR3 is made up of 17 amino acids. The chain combines TRBV28 with TRBJ1-6; 7 bases agree with TRBD1. This clonotype was sampled from a woman aged 50 to 65 with acute or convalescent COVID-19. Sample: peripheral blood. The CDR3 region is CASSPIQGLRGDSPLHF. DNA of the CDR3: TGTGCCAGCAGCCCAATACAGGGGCTGAGGGGGGATTCACCCCTCCACTTT.